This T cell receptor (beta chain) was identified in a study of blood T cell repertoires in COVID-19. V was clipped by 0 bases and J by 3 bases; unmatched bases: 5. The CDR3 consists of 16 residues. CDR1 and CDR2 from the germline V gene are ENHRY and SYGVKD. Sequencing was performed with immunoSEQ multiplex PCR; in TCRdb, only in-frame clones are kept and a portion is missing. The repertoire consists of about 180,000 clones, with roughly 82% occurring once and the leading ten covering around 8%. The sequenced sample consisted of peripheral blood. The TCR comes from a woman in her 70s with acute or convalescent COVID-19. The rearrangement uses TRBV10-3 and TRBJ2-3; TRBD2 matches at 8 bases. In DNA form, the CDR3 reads TGTGCCATCAGTGAGTCCGGGACTAGAGCGACAGATACGCAGTATTTT. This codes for CAISESGTRATDTQYF.